Sequencing of this T cell receptor (beta chain) was carried out in a study of T cell changes during pregnancy in multiple sclerosis. The CDR3 has 14 residues. Trimming removed 0 bases from V and 2 bases from J, with 9 bases in between. CDR1 and CDR2 from the germline V gene are SGHRS and YFSETQ. Only in-frame clones appear in the TCRdb table, and some are missing; sequencing was by immunoSEQ multiplex PCR. Of 90,000 to 120,000 clones in the sample, approximately 94% were seen once. The sequenced sample was peripheral blood, obtained before pregnancy. V and J are TRBV5-1 and TRBJ2-7; maybe TRBD2 (5 bases). The sequence was collected from a female donor with multiple sclerosis, enrolled in a pregnancy study. The CDR3 nucleotides are TGCGCCAGCAGCTTGGTCGGGAATACCTACGAGCAGTACTTC. Protein sequence: CASSLVGNTYEQYF.